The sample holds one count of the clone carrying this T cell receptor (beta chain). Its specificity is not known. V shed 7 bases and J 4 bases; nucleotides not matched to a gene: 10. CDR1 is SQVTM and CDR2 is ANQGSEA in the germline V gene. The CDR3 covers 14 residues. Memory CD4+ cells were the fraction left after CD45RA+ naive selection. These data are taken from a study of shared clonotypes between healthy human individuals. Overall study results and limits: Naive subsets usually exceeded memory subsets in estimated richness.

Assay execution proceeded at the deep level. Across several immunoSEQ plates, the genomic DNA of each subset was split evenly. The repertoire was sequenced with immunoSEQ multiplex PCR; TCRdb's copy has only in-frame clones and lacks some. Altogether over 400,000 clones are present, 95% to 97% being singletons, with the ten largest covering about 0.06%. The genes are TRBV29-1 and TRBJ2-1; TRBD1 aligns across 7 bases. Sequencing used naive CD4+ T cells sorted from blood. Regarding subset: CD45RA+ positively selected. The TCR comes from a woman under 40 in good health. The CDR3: CSGNTGAGYNEQFF. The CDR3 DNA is TGCAGCGGTAATACAGGGGCAGGATACAATGAGCAGTTCTTC.